These 31 T cell receptor beta chains came from one sample sequenced in a study of blood T cell repertoires in COVID-19 (dated by TCRdb to between 2020 and 2021). Libraries were made using the immunoSEQ multiplex PCR assay. Sourced from immuneACCESS, this table was stored by TCRdb with only in-frame sequences that have V and J called. A share of the clones is absent; for the studies checked, an unresolved V gene accounts for under half, and the remainder has no known explanation. The sample table records about 34,000 clones; 90% of these occur just once. Approximately 19% of the sample comes from the top ten. The source material was peripheral blood. The receptors were sampled from a man older than 75 with acute or convalescent COVID-19.

Only a few counts were recorded for this clone. CDR3 coding DNA: TGTGCCAGCAGCCAAAGGACTAGCGGGGGGGCCCTCAACTACAATGAGCAGTTCTTC. Translated, it gives CASSQRTSGGALNYNEQFF. The chain combines TRBV3-1 (or the pseudogene TRBV3-2) with TRBJ2-1; 15 nucleotides agree with TRBD2. This CDR3 has 19 amino acids. V lost 2 bases and J lost 3; bases outside the gene matches: 8. CDR1 is LGHDT, CDR2 YNNKEL, per germline (reference sequence).

The chain couples TRBV6-2 or TRBV6-3 to TRBJ1-6; D possibly corresponds to TRBD1 (6 bases). Trimming pared 4 bases from V and 0 bases from J, leaving 22 bases between. CDR1 is MNHEY and CDR2 is SVGEGT in the germline V gene. There are 20 residues in the CDR3. The CDR3 is CASSWTLMGAASSYNSPLHF. The CDR3 DNA is TGTGCCAGCAGTTGGACCCTGATGGGGGCTGCCAGCTCCTATAATTCACCCCTCCACTTT.

The rearrangement joins TRBV9 to TRBJ1-1, with TRBD1 as a possible D gene (5 bases). Germline V gene sequence: CDR1 SGDLS, CDR2 YYNGEE. This CDR3 contains 14 residues. V dropped 1 base and J dropped 5 bases, with 12 bases sitting between them. CDR3 protein: CASSVLQGNTEAFF. For the CDR3, the DNA is TGTGCCAGCAGCGTACTCCAGGGTAATACTGAAGCTTTCTTT.

The V and J genes are TRBV19 and TRBJ1-5, with D maybe TRBD1 (5 bases). The CDR3 consists of 15 residues. Germline V gene data show CDR1 as LNHDA and CDR2 as SQIVND (reference sequence). The V gene lost 4 bases and the J gene lost 6 bases, with 16 bases spanning the gap. The CDR3, as DNA: TGTGCCAGTAGTAGCGGCGAGTCGGGGGGTCAGCCCCAGCATTTT. It specifies CASSSGESGGQPQHF.

This chain links TRBV7-9 with TRBJ2-3; 15 bases map to TRBD2. This CDR3 spans 16 amino acids. J lost 6 bases, V lost 5 bases, and 6 bases had no gene match. Germline assignment: CDR1 SEHNR and CDR2 FQNEAQ (reference sequence). CDR3 in amino acids: CASSLGLAGGSDTQYF. The CDR3 nucleotides read TGTGCCAGCAGCCTTGGACTAGCGGGGGGGAGTGATACGCAGTATTTT. Together with reference TRBV7-9 and TRBJ2-3, the CDR3 gives the full variable domain: DTGVSQNPRHKITKRGQNVTFRCDPISEHNRLYWYRQTLGQGPEFLTYFQNEAQLEKSRLLSDRFSAERPKGSFSTLEIQRTEQGDSAMYLCASSLGLAGGSDTQYFGPGTRLTVL.

The chain is built from TRBV3-1 (or the pseudogene TRBV3-2) and TRBJ2-5, with 9 bases identical to TRBD2. CDR1 is LGHDT, CDR2 YNNKEL, per germline (reference sequence). Trimming removed 5 bases from V and 5 bases from J; junction bases left unmatched: 6. The CDR3 is 14 amino acids. The CDR3 sequence: CASSGLAGVETQYF. The CDR3 DNA is TGTGCCAGCAGCGGATTAGCGGGGGTGGAGACCCAGTACTTC.

J is TRBJ1-2 and V is TRBV12-3 or TRBV12-4; 7 nucleotides align to TRBD1. CDR3 length: 13 amino acids. V was clipped by 6 bases and J by 8 bases; unmatched bases: 9. The CDR3 nucleotides read TGTGCCAGCAGACTAGGGACAGTCGGGGGCTACACCTTC. Translated: CASRLGTVGGYTF.

V usage is TRBV19 and J usage is TRBJ1-1, with 7 bases that match TRBD1. The germline CDR1 and CDR2 sequences are LNHDA and SQIVND (reference sequence). The CDR3 loop spans 13 amino acids. V was clipped by 5 bases and J by 10 bases; unmatched bases: 10. The CDR3 protein is CASSVTGTDRAFF. As DNA, the CDR3 is TGTGCCAGTAGTGTTACCGGGACAGACCGAGCTTTCTTT. Variable domain in full (rest from reference TRBV19 and TRBJ1-1): DGGITQSPKYLFRKEGQNVTLSCEQNLNHDAMYWYRQDPGQGLRLIYYSQIVNDFQKGDIAEGYSVSREKKESFPLTVTSAQKNPTAFYLCASSVTGTDRAFFGQGTRLTVV.

This clone has only one observation. V gene TRBV4-1 combines with J gene TRBJ2-7; 9 positions match TRBD1. V lost 0 bases, J lost 7 bases, and 13 bases stayed unmatched. Germline V gives CDR1 MGHRA, CDR2 YSYEKL. The CDR3 has 17 residues. The CDR3 nucleotides read TGCGCCAGCAGCCAAGAGACGGGGGGACAGGGCAGTTGGGAGCAGTACTTC. Translated: CASSQETGGQGSWEQYF.

A single count supports this clone. The gene calls are TRBV5-4 and TRBJ2-3, with D maybe TRBD2 (6 bases). Between the trimmed V and J ends, which lost 5 bases and 2 bases, there was a span of 12 bases. The CDR3 length is 14 residues. Germline-derived CDR1 and CDR2 are SGHNT and YYREEE (reference sequence). The CDR3 nucleotides are TGTGCCAGCAGGAAAAGCGGGTTCACAGATACGCAGTATTTT. Translated, it gives CASRKSGFTDTQYF.

The V gene is TRBV3-1 (or the pseudogene TRBV3-2), the J gene TRBJ1-2; D call uncertain. The ends were cut back, 0 bases at V and 9 bases at J, with 5 bases in the middle. The CDR3 runs to 11 residues. CDR1 and CDR2 from the germline V gene are LGHDT and YNNKEL (reference sequence). CDR3: CASSQDRRYTF. The CDR3 DNA follows: TGTGCCAGCAGCCAAGACAGGCGCTACACCTTC.

This rearrangement joins TRBV6-5 to TRBJ1-2, with TRBD1 matching 7 bases. In germline, CDR1 is MNHEY, CDR2 SVGAGI. The CDR3 totals 14 residues. V gave up 5 bases and J gave up 3 bases; unmatched junction bases: 6. The CDR3 DNA reads TGTGCCAGCAGTCCGACAGGGAAGGACTATGGCTACACCTTC. Translated: CASSPTGKDYGYTF.

V is TRBV7-8 and J is TRBJ2-2; D is uncertain. The germline V and J ends were trimmed by 1 base and 11 bases, with 8 bases remaining between them. The CDR3 runs to 12 residues. Germline-derived CDR1 and CDR2 are SGHVS and FQNEAQ. The DNA of the CDR3 is TGTGCCAGCAGCTTAGTGTCGTTAGAGCTGTTTTTT. Its translation is CASSLVSLELFF. Combining the CDR3 with reference TRBV7-8 and TRBJ2-2 gives the whole variable domain GAGVSQSPRYKVAKRGQDVALRCDPISGHVSLFWYQQALGQGPEFLTYFQNEAQLDKSGLPSDRFFAERPEGSVSTLKIQRTQQEDSAVYLCASSLVSLELFFGEGSRLTVL.

The sample holds one count of this clone. The chain has TRBV18 and TRBJ2-2, with D uncertain. The CDR3 runs 15 residues. V dropped 2 bases and J dropped 0 bases, with 7 bases sitting between them. The germline gives CDR1 KGHSH, CDR2 LQKENI. Here the CDR3 reads CASSPSSPNTGELFF. CDR3 bases: TGTGCCAGCTCACCATCAAGCCCGAACACCGGGGAGCTGTTTTTT.

V is TRBV10-2 and J is TRBJ1-1; maybe TRBD1 (5 bases). The CDR3 extends over 15 amino acids. Per the germline V gene, CDR1 is WSHSY and CDR2 is SAAADI. Trimming removed 7 bases from V and 1 base from J, with 16 bases in between. This chain's CDR3 is CASKPMGRENTEAFF. In DNA form, the CDR3 reads TGCGCCAGCAAGCCGATGGGGCGGGAGAACACTGAAGCTTTCTTT.

The chain joins TRBV11-3 to TRBJ2-2; 7 bases line up with TRBD1. Germline CDR1 and CDR2: SGHNT and YENEEA. CDR3 size: 15 residues. The V segment lost 4 bases and the J segment 5 bases; nucleotides outside the gene matches: 7. The CDR3: CASSSGQLRTGELFF. CDR3 nucleotides: TGTGCCAGCAGCTCGGGACAGTTAAGGACCGGGGAGCTGTTTTTT.

This chain links TRBV7-9 with TRBJ1-1; D remains unclear. CDR3 length: 15 residues. Trimming took off 1 base at V and 0 bases at J, with 9 bases between the two ends. The germline V gene has CDR1 SEHNR and CDR2 FQNEAQ (reference sequence). The CDR3 loop is CASSLGRSMNTEAFF. CDR3 nucleotide sequence: TGTGCCAGCAGCTTAGGCCGGTCAATGAACACTGAAGCTTTCTTT.

V and J are TRBV2 and TRBJ2-4; TRBD1 matches 9 bases. The CDR3 covers 13 residues. After removal of 7 bases from V and 8 bases from J, the junction contained 6 bases not matched to a gene. Germline V lookup: CDR1 SNHLY, CDR2 FYNNEI. As DNA, the CDR3 is TGTGCCAGCACTATGGACAGGGGACACATTCAGTACTTC. Residues: CASTMDRGHIQYF.

For this clone: Other nucleotide sequences from this sample produce the same CDR3. The chain combines TRBV6-5 with TRBJ1-2; D is unresolved. The CDR3 contains 13 residues. V shed 0 bases and J shed 8 bases, with 10 bases lying between them. Germline CDR1 reads MNHEY; CDR2 reads SVGAGI. In DNA, the CDR3 is TGTGCCAGCAGTTACTCGCGCGGAAACGGCTACACCTTC. Amino acids: CASSYSRGNGYTF.

This rearrangement joins TRBV5-4 to TRBJ2-3; D gene unclear. The germline gives CDR1 SGHNT, CDR2 YYREEE (reference sequence). V was shortened by 2 bases and J by 1 base, with 8 bases between the two germline ends. The CDR3 spans 14 residues. This CDR3 reads CASSFESGTDTQYF. For the CDR3, the DNA is TGTGCCAGCAGCTTTGAGTCCGGCACAGATACGCAGTATTTT. Variable domain in full (rest from reference TRBV5-4 and TRBJ2-3): ETGVTQSPTHLIKTRGQQVTLRCSSQSGHNTVSWYQQALGQGPQFIFQYYREEENGRGNFPPRFSGLQFPNYSSELNVNALELDDSALYLCASSFESGTDTQYFGPGTRLTVL.

The V gene is TRBV6-5, the J gene TRBJ1-2; D possibly corresponds to TRBD1 (6 bases). V lost 2 bases, J lost 4 bases, and 8 bases lay in between. CDR1 and CDR2 from the germline V gene are MNHEY and SVGAGI. The CDR3 sequence is 13 residues long. The CDR3 coding sequence is TGTGCCAGCAGTTACACAGGGAGCTATGGCTACACCTTC. It specifies CASSYTGSYGYTF.

This chain uses TRBV6-6 with TRBJ1-5; a possible D gene is TRBD1 (5 bases). The germline V and J ends were trimmed by 5 bases and 7 bases, with 12 bases remaining between them. The CDR3 runs to 13 residues. Germline CDR1 MNHNY, CDR2 SVGAGI (reference sequence). CDR3 in DNA: TGTGCCAGCAGTCCCCAGGGAAGGCAGCCCCAGCATTTT. Its protein is CASSPQGRQPQHF.

The rearrangement uses TRBV18 and TRBJ1-1; 9 bases map to TRBD1. Germline trimming cut 4 bases from V and 1 base from J; bases unmatched to any gene: 4. Germline V lookup: CDR1 KGHSH, CDR2 LQKENI. The CDR3 is 15 amino acids. CDR3 DNA: TGTGCCAGCTCACGGACAGGGGCGACGAACACTGAAGCTTTCTTT. This sequence encodes CASSRTGATNTEAFF.

The rearrangement joins TRBV9 to TRBJ1-4, with 8 bases that match TRBD1. The CDR3 runs to 16 residues. Germline assignment: CDR1 SGDLS and CDR2 YYNGEE. With 4 bases clipped from V and 4 bases from J, the junction kept 9 bases outside the gene matches. The CDR3 region is CASSPGTGGFNEKLFF. In nucleotides, the CDR3 is TGTGCCAGCAGCCCCGGGACAGGTGGCTTTAATGAAAAACTGTTTTTT.

The chain recombines TRBV5-4 with TRBJ1-2; no firm D call. CDR1 and CDR2 (germline): SGHNT, YYREEE (reference sequence). This CDR3 spans 13 amino acids. The germline V and J ends were trimmed by 0 bases and 4 bases, with 7 bases remaining between them. CDR3 nucleotides: TGTGCCAGCAGCTTGGATCCGTCCTATGGCTACACCTTC. Translated, it gives CASSLDPSYGYTF. Using reference TRBV5-4 and TRBJ1-2 for the parts outside the CDR3, the full variable domain is ETGVTQSPTHLIKTRGQQVTLRCSSQSGHNTVSWYQQALGQGPQFIFQYYREEENGRGNFPPRFSGLQFPNYSSELNVNALELDDSALYLCASSLDPSYGYTFGSGTRLTVV.

The rearrangement links TRBV29-1 to TRBJ1-5; D may be TRBD1 (5 bases). Trimming shortened V by 7 bases and J by 10 bases, and 17 bases separated the two germline ends. Germline V lookup: CDR1 SQVTM, CDR2 ANQGSEA. The length of the CDR3 is 12 residues. Here the CDR3 reads CSAGHGGDPQHF. CDR3 in DNA: TGCAGCGCTGGACACGGGGGGGATCCCCAGCATTTT.

The V call is TRBV5-4, the J call TRBJ1-1; the D gene is possibly TRBD1 (5 bases). V dropped 4 bases and J dropped 6 bases, with 10 bases sitting between them. The CDR3 totals 12 residues. Germline loops: CDR1 SGHNT, CDR2 YYREEE (reference sequence). The CDR3 nucleotides are TGTGCCAGCAGCACGCAGGGCCCTGAAGCTTTCTTT. Residues: CASSTQGPEAFF.

The J gene is TRBJ2-2, the V gene TRBV27, with D unclear. V was trimmed by 2 bases and J by 4 bases, leaving 11 bases between them. This CDR3 has 15 amino acids. In germline, CDR1 is MNHEY, CDR2 SMNVEV (reference sequence). The CDR3, as DNA: TGTGCCAGCAGTTTAGCGAGATGGAGCACCGGGGAGCTGTTTTTT. Protein product: CASSLARWSTGELFF.

A single count supports this clone. The rearrangement joins TRBV12-3 or TRBV12-4 to TRBJ1-1; no clear D gene. This CDR3 contains 10 residues. V was pared by 3 bases and J by 10 bases, with 6 bases between. CDR3: CASSFGRAFF. CDR3 in DNA: TGTGCCAGCAGTTTTGGGAGAGCTTTCTTT.

This clone was detected once. The chain couples TRBV11-2 to TRBJ2-3; D remains unclear. The length of the CDR3 is 15 residues. V shed 5 bases and J shed 4 bases, with 16 bases lying between them. CDR1 is SGHAT and CDR2 is FQNNGV in the germline V gene. DNA of the CDR3: TGTGCCAGCAGCCGCAGGCCCGGCTCTGCAGATACGCAGTATTTT. It yields the protein CASSRRPGSADTQYF. Supplemented by reference TRBV11-2 and TRBJ2-3, the full variable domain reads EAGVAQSPRYKIIEKRQSVAFWCNPISGHATLYWYQQILGQGPKLLIQFQNNGVVDDSQLPKDRFSAERLKGVDSTLKIQPAKLEDSAVYLCASSRRPGSADTQYFGPGTRLTVL.

V and J are TRBV7-9 and TRBJ2-1, with 8 nucleotides matching TRBD1. CDR3 length: 14 amino acids. After removal of 6 bases from V and 4 bases from J, the junction contained 5 bases not matched to a gene. CDR1 SEHNR and CDR2 FQNEAQ come from the germline V gene (reference sequence). The CDR3 nucleotides are TGTGCCAGCAGGCGACAGGGGTCGTACAATGAGCAGTTCTTC. It encodes CASRRQGSYNEQFF. The whole variable domain, remainder taken from reference TRBV7-9 and TRBJ2-1, is DTGVSQNPRHKITKRGQNVTFRCDPISEHNRLYWYRQTLGQGPEFLTYFQNEAQLEKSRLLSDRFSAERPKGSFSTLEIQRTEQGDSAMYLCASRRQGSYNEQFFGPGTRLTVL.